The 15 T cell receptor beta chains below all came from one sample that was sequenced in a study of tumor-infiltrating lymphocytes in primary liver carcinoma. The roughly 20-31 mg bulk tissue piece was not sorted before simultaneous RNA and DNA extraction. Total RNA (around 510 ng) served as template for TCR beta cDNA synthesis primed by a constant-region primer. Libraries of TCR beta came from three nested multiplex PCR rounds with slightly modified ARM-PCR. Two initial PCR rounds of about 9 cycles each paired TRBV1-TRBV30 forward primers with a C-beta reverse primer. In TCRdb, the multiplex PCR reads were re-called with MiXCR into one record per CDR3 protein. The data contain 84,000 or so distinct CDR3 sequences, 72% of them singletons. Sequencing was performed on liver tumor tissue from sampling region 1. This sample's subset: tumor region T1, superior pole. All receptors come from a man in his forties or fifties with primary liver carcinoma and hepatitis B virus infection.

The V and J genes are TRBV7-2 and TRBJ2-3; D is ambiguous. The CDR3 runs 14 residues. The V end lost 2 bases, the J end lost 3 bases, and 9 bases lay between the germline ends. The germline V gene encodes CDR1 SGHTA and CDR2 FQGNSA. The CDR3: CASSLTLRTDTQYF. In DNA, the CDR3 is TGTGCCAGCAGCTTAACACTTAGAACAGATACGCAGTATTTT. Full variable domain (remainder filled in from reference TRBV7-2 and TRBJ2-3): GAGVSQSPSNKVTEKGKDVELRCDPISGHTALYWYRQSLGQGLEFLIYFQGNSAPDKSGLPSDRFSAERTGGSVSTLTIQRTQQEDSAVYLCASSLTLRTDTQYFGPGTRLTVL.

This clonotype occurred many times. The V call is TRBV2, the J call TRBJ1-5, with D possibly TRBD1 on 6 matching bases. From germline, CDR1 is SNHLY and CDR2 FYNNEI. The CDR3 runs to 16 residues. Trimming shortened V by 6 bases and J by 0 bases, and 15 bases separated the two germline ends. CDR3 coding DNA: TGTGCCAGCAGCGCCGACAGGTTCTCTAGCAATCAGCCCCAGCATTTT. Residues: CASSADRFSSNQPQHF.

This clonotype was picked up many times. This chain connects TRBV10-3 to TRBJ2-5, with TRBD2 matching 12 bases. CDR1 is ENHRY and CDR2 is SYGVKD in the germline V gene. J lost 3 bases, V lost 3 bases, and 17 bases had no gene match. The CDR3 sequence is 20 residues long. The CDR3 loop is CAISDPDGASGRAPEETQYF. CDR3 nucleotides: TGTGCCATCAGTGATCCGGATGGCGCTAGCGGGAGGGCCCCGGAAGAGACCCAGTACTTC.

The sample holds a few counts of this clonotype. A read error is possible here, since a much larger clone lies one base away. The V and J genes are TRBV5-4 and TRBJ2-3, with D perhaps TRBD1 or TRBD2 (5 bases each). Germline V CDR1 and CDR2: SGHNT, YYREEE (reference sequence). The length of the CDR3 is 16 residues. Between the trimmed V and J ends, which lost 3 bases and 0 bases, there was a span of 14 bases. The CDR3 DNA reads as TGTGCCAGCAGCTCTCTGGGACGTTCGAGCACAGATACGCAGTATTTT. It is translated as CASSSLGRSSTDTQYF.

This clonotype showed up just a few times. Germline is not matched at one junction end, which may reflect a read error. This CDR3 is CASSLAPPGNYDEQFF. The CDR3 nucleotides are TGTGCCAGCAGCTTAGCGCCGCCCGGGAACTACGATGAGCAGTTCTTC. The V gene is TRBV7-3, the J gene TRBJ2-1; a weak D match, TRBD2 (5 bases). Germline lookup yields CDR1 SGHTA and CDR2 FQGTGA. The CDR3 is 16 amino acids.

This clonotype was seen ten or more times. The CDR3, as DNA: TGTGCCTGGAGTCCACCCCCTCGACTAGCGCAGACCTACGAGCAGTACTTC. Translation: CAWSPPPRLAQTYEQYF. The rearrangement uses TRBV30 and TRBJ2-7, with 8 bases lining up with TRBD2. Trimming removed 2 bases from V and 2 bases from J; junction bases left unmatched: 14. The CDR3 totals 17 residues. Germline loops: CDR1 GTSNPN, CDR2 SVGIG (reference sequence).

This clonotype has a count of ten or more. V usage is TRBV28 and J usage is TRBJ2-1; D ambiguous. V lost 5 bases, J lost 4 bases, and 12 bases lay in between. This CDR3 comprises 14 residues. CDR1 is MDHEN and CDR2 is SYDVKM in the germline V gene. The CDR3 region has the DNA TGTGCCAGCAGTCCCCCCCGGTTTTACAATGAGCAGTTCTTC. It codes for CASSPPRFYNEQFF.

For this clonotype: One end of the junction is discordant with germline, which a read error may explain. The CDR3 region is CASTQAGALGQFYGCTF. The DNA of the CDR3 is TGTGCCAGCACCCAAGCGGGGGCCTTGGGACAGTTCTATGGCTGCACCTTC. The rearrangement joins TRBV14 to TRBJ1-2; the match to TRBD1 covers 7 bases. Per germline, CDR1 SGHDN and CDR2 FVKESK. There are 17 residues in the CDR3.

Details on this clonotype: A junction boundary mismatches the germline segment, possibly from a read error. The V gene is TRBV6-6, the J gene TRBJ2-3, with D possibly TRBD2 on 5 matching bases. This CDR3 contains 17 residues. Germline V gene lookup returns CDR1 MNHNY and CDR2 SVGAGI (reference sequence). CDR3: CANSYVWVRRLTDTQYF. In DNA form, the CDR3 reads TGTGCCAACAGTTACGTCTGGGTCAGGAGGCTGACAGATACGCAGTATTTT.

The V and J genes are TRBV6-6 and TRBJ2-3; 7 nucleotides match TRBD1. Germline CDR1 and CDR2: MNHNY and SVGAGI (reference sequence). Germline trimming cut 8 bases from V and 1 base from J; bases unmatched to any gene: 9. CDR3 length equals 15 residues. The CDR3 coding sequence is TGTGCCAGCGACTTCATCGGACAGGGCACAGATACGCAGTATTTT. Translated, it gives CASDFIGQGTDTQYF.

The rearrangement links TRBV6-5 to TRBJ1-5, with D hard to call. Trimming shortened V by 9 bases and J by 15 bases, and 24 bases separated the two germline ends. The CDR3 length is 13 residues. From germline, CDR1 is MNHEY and CDR2 SVGAGI. The CDR3 sequence: CASQPYSNQSLHF. CDR3 DNA sequence: TGTGCCAGTCAGCCTTATAGCAATCAGTCCCTGCATTTT.

CDR3 protein: CARGYSSTGNGYTF. The CDR3 bases are TGTGCCAGAGGTTACTCGAGCACCGGGAATGGCTACACCTTC. The chain is built from TRBV6-5 and TRBJ1-2; no definite D call. The CDR3 covers 14 residues. Per germline, CDR1 MNHEY and CDR2 SVGAGI. The V and J ends lost 9 bases and 6 bases respectively, with 20 bases between them.

Details on this clonotype: The junction shows a germline mismatch at one end, possibly a read error. The rearrangement links TRBV7-6 to TRBJ1-2, with D perhaps matching TRBD1 (5 bases). CDR1 and CDR2 (germline): SGHVS, FNYEAQ. The CDR3 has 14 amino acids. The DNA for the CDR3 is TGTGCCGGCAGCTTAGTTCCCCAGGGTGATGGCTACACCTTC. It codes for CAGSLVPQGDGYTF. Supplemented by reference TRBV7-6 and TRBJ1-2, the full variable domain reads GAGVSQSPRYKVTKRGQDVALRCDPISGHVSLYWYRQALGQGPEFLTYFNYEAQQDKSGLPNDRFSAERPEGSISTLTIQRTEQRDSAMYRCAGSLVPQGDGYTFGSGTRLTVV.

Comment on this clonotype: Germline and junction disagree at one end, which may indicate a read error. The gene calls are TRBV6-5 and TRBJ2-3, with D tentatively TRBD2 (6 bases). Per the germline V gene, CDR1 is MNHEY and CDR2 is SVGAGI. CDR3 length: 14 amino acids. This chain's CDR3 is CAGSQLAGADTQYF. In DNA, the CDR3 is TGTGCCGGCAGTCAACTAGCTGGGGCAGATACGCAGTATTTT.

Remarks on this clonotype: This is likely a read error, given that the CDR3 carries no conserved phenylalanine or tryptophan at its end. This rearrangement joins TRBV30 to TRBJ1-6, with D unclear. CDR3 size: 15 residues. The germline V gene encodes CDR1 GTSNPN and CDR2 SVGIG (reference sequence). In nucleotides, the CDR3 is TGTGCCTTGAGTAAGGATCGGGCTTATAATTCACCCCTCCACTTA. Encoded protein: CALSKDRAYNSPLHL.